Below, 8 T cell receptor beta chains from the same sample are listed, as sequenced in a study of T cell responses to AZD1222 COVID-19 vaccine. Clones were sequenced by immunoSEQ multiplex PCR, and TCRdb holds only the in-frame ones, with some missing. Of 140,000 to 150,000 clones detected, 70% to 90% appear once; the ten largest clones hold roughly 5.2%. The source was peripheral blood, collected 28 days after the second dose of the MenACWY control vaccine. Receptor source: an adult who received the MenACWY meningococcal vaccine as a control.

This clone was observed a single time. The V and J genes are TRBV5-5 and TRBJ1-4, with TRBD1 matching over 8 bases. The V and J ends lost 2 bases and 8 bases, in that order; junction bases with no gene match: 5. The CDR3 runs to 14 residues. Germline V gene data show CDR1 as SGHKS and CDR2 as YYEKEE (reference sequence). This CDR3 reads CASSFYRGNEKLFF. CDR3 coding DNA: TGTGCCAGCAGCTTCTACAGGGGGAACGAAAAACTGTTTTTT.

V and J are TRBV12-5 and TRBJ2-7; D possibly corresponds to TRBD1 (6 bases). This CDR3 comprises 13 residues. The V and J ends lost 9 bases and 0 bases respectively, with 12 bases between them. CDR1 is LGHNT, CDR2 FRNRAP, per germline. The CDR3 DNA sequence: TGTGCTAGCAGGGGTACAAGCTCCTACGAGCAGTACTTC. Translating it yields CASRGTSSYEQYF.

The J gene is TRBJ1-6, the V gene TRBV5-6, with 7 bases aligning to TRBD1. V lost 4 bases, J lost 7 bases, and 5 bases stayed unmatched. Per germline, CDR1 SGHDT and CDR2 YYEEEE. The CDR3 is 14 amino acids. Here the CDR3 reads CASSVYRGNSPLHF. The DNA for the CDR3 is TGTGCCAGCAGCGTCTACAGGGGAAATTCACCCCTCCACTTT.

The rearrangement uses TRBV7-9 and TRBJ2-1, with 8 bases identical to TRBD1. The germline gives CDR1 SEHNR, CDR2 FQNEAQ (reference sequence). After removal of 8 bases from V and 3 bases from J, the junction contained 9 bases not matched to a gene. CDR3 length equals 15 residues. CDR3 loop: CASVPGQGRYNEQFF. CDR3 DNA sequence: TGTGCCAGCGTTCCCGGACAGGGTCGCTACAATGAGCAGTTCTTC.

The V call is TRBV5-1, the J call TRBJ2-5; the D is unclear. The CDR3 spans 12 residues. The V end lost 3 bases, the J end lost 4 bases, and 7 bases lay between the germline ends. Germline assignment: CDR1 SGHRS and CDR2 YFSETQ. In DNA, the CDR3 is TGCGCCAGCAGCTATGATAGAGAGACCCAGTACTTC. The encoded protein is CASSYDRETQYF.

This chain links TRBV3-1 (or the pseudogene TRBV3-2) with TRBJ1-4; 8 bases agree with TRBD1. The CDR3 length is 13 residues. J lost 7 bases, V lost 10 bases, and 8 bases had no gene match. CDR1 LGHDT and CDR2 YNNKEL come from the germline V gene (reference sequence). CDR3 sequence: CATLNRGSEKLFF. Here the CDR3 DNA reads TGTGCCACCCTGAACAGGGGGAGTGAAAAACTGTTTTTT.

To note about this clone: Other DNA variants within this sample encode the same CDR3. The chain carries TRBV7-2 and TRBJ1-2; 7 bases line up with TRBD1. CDR3 length: 13 amino acids. Germline lookup yields CDR1 SGHTA and CDR2 FQGNSA. With V trimmed by 4 bases and J by 2 bases, 1 base remained unmatched. The CDR3 sequence is CASSSGQNYGYTF. The DNA of the CDR3 is TGTGCCAGCAGCTCGGGACAGAACTATGGCTACACCTTC. Combining the CDR3 with reference TRBV7-2 and TRBJ1-2 gives the whole variable domain GAGVSQSPSNKVTEKGKDVELRCDPISGHTALYWYRQSLGQGLEFLIYFQGNSAPDKSGLPSDRFSAERTGGSVSTLTIQRTQQEDSAVYLCASSSGQNYGYTFGSGTRLTVV.

The gene calls are TRBV11-2 and TRBJ1-1; 8 bases line up with TRBD1. The ends lost 1 base at V and 2 bases at J; junction bases unmatched: 3. This CDR3 is 15 amino acids long. Germline-derived CDR1 and CDR2 are SGHAT and FQNNGV. The DNA for the CDR3 is TGTGCCAGCAGCTTAGGTGGACAGGGTAACACTGAAGCTTTCTTT. Amino acid sequence: CASSLGGQGNTEAFF.